The sequence of this T cell receptor beta chain was determined in a study of regulatory T cells in long-lasting Graves disease. The overall study: Graves' patients, newly diagnosed, had taken antithyroid drugs under 3 months. Study-wide findings and caveats: Favored usage of TRBV28, TRBJ1-2 and TRBJ2-5 was recorded in persistent disease.

Time point described: newly diagnosed GD, antithyroid drugs for less than 3 months. RNA isolated from PBMCs was used to make the TCR library. The CDR3 covers 13 residues. Germline V lookup: CDR1 LNHDA, CDR2 SQIVND (reference sequence). V was trimmed by 5 bases and J by 8 bases, leaving 13 bases between them. Libraries of TCR beta came from iRepertoire HTBI primers plus Arm-PCR of CDR3 regions. Methods used by the authors: The samples yielded 50 to 80 TRBV and around 15 TRBJ segments. TCRdb reprocessed the multiplex PCR reads with MiXCR, giving one entry per CDR3 protein. The authors' filters were not applied to this entry. The sample includes roughly 400,000 distinct CDR3 sequences, approximately 15% seen only once; the top ten take over 7%. This clonotype was recorded many times. Its antigen is unidentified. Separately, the same data were catalogued under a study of T cells in Graves' hyperthyroidism and ophthalmopathy. That work adds: Appearing also in blood were most of the thyroid clonotypes expanded above 0.001.

The material was peripheral blood mononuclear cells (PBMCs), obtained at new diagnosis, from a patient treated with antithyroid drugs. J is TRBJ2-1 and V is TRBV19; tentatively, D is TRBD1 (6 bases). The receptor was isolated from a woman in her thirties or forties with Graves disease. CDR3: CASSDRGWDEQFF. The CDR3 DNA reads TGTGCCAGTAGTGATAGGGGGTGGGATGAGCAGTTCTTC.